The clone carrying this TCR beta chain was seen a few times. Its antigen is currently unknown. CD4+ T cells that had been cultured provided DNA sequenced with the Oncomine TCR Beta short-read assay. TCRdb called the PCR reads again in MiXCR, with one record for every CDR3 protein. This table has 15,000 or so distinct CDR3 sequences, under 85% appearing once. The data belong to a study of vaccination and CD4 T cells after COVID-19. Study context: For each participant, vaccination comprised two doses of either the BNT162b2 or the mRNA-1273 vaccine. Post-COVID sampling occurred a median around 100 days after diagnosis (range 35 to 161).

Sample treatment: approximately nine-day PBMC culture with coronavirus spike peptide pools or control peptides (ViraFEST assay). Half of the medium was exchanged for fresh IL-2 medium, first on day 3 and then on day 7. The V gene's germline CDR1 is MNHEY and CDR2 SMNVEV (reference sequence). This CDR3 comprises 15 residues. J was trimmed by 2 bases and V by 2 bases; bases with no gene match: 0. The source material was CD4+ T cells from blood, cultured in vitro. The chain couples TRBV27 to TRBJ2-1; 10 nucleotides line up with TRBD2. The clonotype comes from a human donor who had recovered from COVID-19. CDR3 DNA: TGTGCCAGCAGTTTACTAGCGGGAGCCTACAATGAGCAGTTCTTC. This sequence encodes CASSLLAGAYNEQFF.